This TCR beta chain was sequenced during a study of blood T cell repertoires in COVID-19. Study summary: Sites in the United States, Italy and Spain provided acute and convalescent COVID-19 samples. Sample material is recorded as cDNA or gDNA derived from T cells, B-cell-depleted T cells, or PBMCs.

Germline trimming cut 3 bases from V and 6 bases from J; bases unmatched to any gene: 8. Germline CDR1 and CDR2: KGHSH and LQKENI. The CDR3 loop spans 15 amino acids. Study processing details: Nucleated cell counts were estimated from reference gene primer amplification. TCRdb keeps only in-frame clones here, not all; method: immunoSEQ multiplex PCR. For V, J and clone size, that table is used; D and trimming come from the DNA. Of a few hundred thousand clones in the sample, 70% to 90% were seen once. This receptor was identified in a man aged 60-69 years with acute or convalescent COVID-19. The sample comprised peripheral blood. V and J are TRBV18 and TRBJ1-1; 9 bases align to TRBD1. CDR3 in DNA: TGTGCCAGCTCACCCAAACAGGGGGCAATAGCTGAAGCTTTCTTT. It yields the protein CASSPKQGAIAEAFF.